A selection of T cell receptor beta chains follows, all from one sample in a study of cytotoxic CD8 clonotypes in ibrutinib-treated CLL. The assay was immunoSEQ multiplex PCR, and TCRdb's table has in-frame clones only and misses some. This table holds some 30,000 clones, more than 75% found once. Sequences were derived from PBMCs, sampled after 36 months of ibrutinib treatment. All receptors derive from a human donor with chronic lymphocytic leukemia. Both conserved end residues are part of each CDR3. The D gene is left open where the match is weak. Only part of the rows carry a size: once, few, many, or a class if the clone is expanded.

length | size | D | J | V | DNA | CDR3
11 | - | - | TRBJ1-1 | TRBV6-1 | TGTGCCAGCAGCTCGGTCACTGAAGCTTTCTTT | CASSSVTEAFF
18 | - | - | TRBJ1-3 | TRBV15 | TGTGCCACCAGCAGAGAGCCATATCAGGGACCCTCTGGAAACACCATATATTTT | CATSREPYQGPSGNTIYF
13 | - | TRBD1 | TRBJ1-4 | TRBV10-3 | TGTGCCATTGGCGGGACAGGGGTTGAAAAACTGTTTTTT | CAIGGTGVEKLFF
13 | - | - | TRBJ1-3 | TRBV5-4 | TGTGCCAGCAGCTTGGGGTCCGGAAACACCATATATTTT | CASSLGSGNTIYF
13 | - | TRBD1 | TRBJ2-3 | TRBV29-1 | TGCAGCGTTGTAGGGGGCGTAACAGATACGCAGTATTTT | CSVVGGVTDTQYF
15 | - | - | TRBJ1-4 | TRBV5-8 | TGTGCCAGCAGCTTTGGTTTAGGAACTAATGAAAAACTGTTTTTT | CASSFGLGTNEKLFF
13 | - | - | TRBJ2-5 | TRBV4-3 | TGCGCCAGCAGCCAAGACGGGAGTGGGACCCAGTACTTC | CASSQDGSGTQYF
14 | few | - | TRBJ1-6 | TRBV2 | TGTGCCAGCAGCGCCAGCCTACCGAATTCACCCCTCCACTTT | CASSASLPNSPLHF
14 | few | - | TRBJ1-2 | TRBV5-1 | TGCGCCAGCAGCTTAGGGGGGCCTCCCTATGGCTACACCTTC | CASSLGGPPYGYTF
16 | - | - | TRBJ2-2 | TRBV5-4 | TGTGCCAGCAGCGCCCGGGGATCTCCCGGCGCCGGGGAGCTGTTTTTT | CASSARGSPGAGELFF
13 | - | - | TRBJ1-2 | TRBV5-1 | TGCGCCAGCAGTCCGGACACCCACTATGGCTACACCTTC | CASSPDTHYGYTF
13 | - | - | TRBJ2-5 | TRBV5-4 | TGTGCCAGCAACCGGGACTCACAAGAGACCCAGTACTTC | CASNRDSQETQYF
19 | - | - | TRBJ2-7 | TRBV5-1 | TGCGCCAGCAGCCGCCGGTCTTCCAACGCCGGTCTGAGCTCCTACGAGCAGTACTTC | CASSRRSSNAGLSSYEQYF
14 | - | - | TRBJ2-1 | TRBV6-5 | TGTGCCAGCAGTTACTCGGCAGCCTACAATGAGCAGTTCTTC | CASSYSAAYNEQFF
13 | - | - | TRBJ2-7 | TRBV5-4 | TGTGCCAGCAGCTTGGCCGGGTCGGACGAGCAGTACTTC | CASSLAGSDEQYF
13 | - | - | TRBJ2-2 | TRBV30 | TGTGCCTGGAGTGTAATGACGGGCGGGGAGCTGTTTTTT | CAWSVMTGGELFF
14 | once | TRBD1 | TRBJ1-6 | TRBV6-5 | TGTGCCAGCAGTTATTCGACAGGGAGATCACCCCTCCACTTT | CASSYSTGRSPLHF
13 | - | - | TRBJ1-1 | TRBV4-1 | TGCGCCAGCAGCCCTCCAGGGACCAATGAAGCTTTCTTT | CASSPPGTNEAFF
14 | - | - | TRBJ1-1 | TRBV9 | TGTGCCAGCAGCGTAGTGGAGAGGAACACTGAAGCTTTCTTT | CASSVVERNTEAFF